In its sample, the clone carrying this T cell receptor (beta chain) was seen a few times. The sample comes from a study of blood T cell repertoires in COVID-19. Recruited during active infection, patients (from Seattle) were subsequently followed longitudinally. CDR3 length: 14 residues. Germline V gives CDR1 LGHDT, CDR2 YNNKEL (reference sequence). Unmatched junction bases numbered 5, after V lost 4 bases and J lost 7 bases. Repertoires were generated with immunoSEQ multiplex PCR, while TCRdb's copy carries only in-frame clones and drops some. The sample records approximately 400,000 clones, 88% being singletons.

The J gene is TRBJ1-5, the V gene TRBV3-1 (or the pseudogene TRBV3-2); TRBD1 agrees at 9 bases. The receptor was isolated from a woman aged 50 to 60 with COVID-19, enrolled during active disease. Sequencing input: peripheral blood. The CDR3 region has the DNA TGTGCCAGCAGCCTACAGGGGGCCATCCAGCCCCAGCATTTT. Protein: CASSLQGAIQPQHF.